One and the same sample provided the 20 T cell receptor beta chains below, sequenced in a study of early T cells in non-severe SARS-CoV-2 infection. Using its own MiXCR run on the 5' RACE reads, TCRdb lists one record per CDR3 protein. This sample has about 44,000 distinct CDR3 sequences, with more than 9% found just once. Sequenced sample: whole blood. The receptors here all came from an adult who was a healthcare worker with PCR-confirmed SARS-CoV-2 infection or an uninfected control (not recorded which).

This clonotype was seen ten or more times. This sequence joins TRBV5-8 and TRBJ2-3; 9 positions match TRBD2. Per germline, CDR1 SGHTS and CDR2 YDEGEE. Trimming at V came to 4 bases and at J to 2 bases, leaving 11 bases not matched to a gene. This CDR3 spans 17 amino acids. The CDR3 loop reads CASSRGAGGLFTDTQYF. For the CDR3, the DNA is TGTGCCAGCAGCCGGGGAGCGGGGGGACTATTCACAGATACGCAGTATTTT.

This clonotype has ten or more counts. The rearrangement uses TRBV29-1 and TRBJ2-7; possible D gene TRBD2, 6 bases. The V end was cut by 7 bases, the J end by 5 bases, with 15 bases between. The CDR3 is 12 residues long. The germline V gene encodes CDR1 SQVTM and CDR2 ANQGSEA. CDR3 protein: CSAGGLVHEQYF. The CDR3, as DNA: TGCAGCGCCGGGGGATTGGTCCACGAGCAGTACTTC.

This clonotype has at least ten counts. The chain employs TRBV18 and TRBJ2-7; D is perhaps TRBD1 or TRBD2 (6 bases each). Germline CDR1 reads KGHSH; CDR2 reads LQKENI. The CDR3 is made up of 14 amino acids. V shed 6 bases and J shed 6 bases, with 18 bases lying between them. The CDR3 protein is CASSLGGGSREQYF. CDR3 sequence (DNA): TGTGCCAGCTCCCTAGGAGGGGGATCCCGCGAGCAGTACTTC.

This clonotype has at least ten counts. The gene calls are TRBV4-3 and TRBJ1-6; D is undetermined. Trimming took off 0 bases at V and 8 bases at J, with 17 bases between the two ends. The CDR3 length is 17 residues. Germline values: CDR1 LGHNA, CDR2 YSLEER. The CDR3 DNA reads as TGCGCCAGCAGCCAAGACCCCAGCGGCGCCATCGATTCACCCCTCCACTTT. Its translation is CASSQDPSGAIDSPLHF.

The chain links TRBV5-1 to TRBJ1-1, with D unresolved. Trimming left V 2 bases short and J 0 bases short, with 5 bases between. Germline CDR1 SGHRS, CDR2 YFSETQ. The CDR3 totals 13 residues. In DNA form, the CDR3 reads TGCGCCAGCAGCTTTGACCTGAACACTGAAGCTTTCTTT. Translating gives CASSFDLNTEAFF.

The gene calls are TRBV3-1 and TRBJ2-1, with D possibly matching TRBD1 (5 bases). This CDR3 is 13 amino acids long. From germline, CDR1 is LGHDT and CDR2 YNNKEL (reference sequence). The ends were cut back, 1 base at V and 9 bases at J, with 10 bases in the middle. The CDR3 DNA follows: TGTGCCAGCAGCCAAGGGACATCAGGTGAGCAGTTCTTC. It codes for CASSQGTSGEQFF.

This clonotype was counted between two and nine times. This chain uses TRBV20-1 with TRBJ2-4, with a weak D call TRBD2 (6 bases). CDR1 is DFQATT and CDR2 is SNEGSKA in the germline V gene (reference sequence). The length of the CDR3 is 14 residues. V was cut by 7 bases and J by 7 bases, with 20 bases left in between. The CDR3 spells CSVQGGTDFNIQYF. The CDR3 nucleotides are TGCAGTGTCCAAGGAGGGACTGACTTCAACATTCAGTACTTC.

The chain employs TRBV5-1 and TRBJ2-5; TRBD1 matches at 7 bases. CDR1 and CDR2 (germline): SGHRS, YFSETQ. The ends lost 9 bases at V and 3 bases at J; junction bases unmatched: 5. The length of the CDR3 is 12 residues. CDR3 region: CATSTGKETQYF. In DNA, the CDR3 is TGCGCCACCTCGACAGGGAAAGAGACCCAGTACTTC.

This clonotype was observed many times. This chain uses TRBV5-5 with TRBJ2-1; D call uncertain. The CDR3 spans 14 residues. Deletions cut 2 bases from V and 5 bases from J, with 11 bases between. In germline, CDR1 is SGHKS, CDR2 YYEKEE (reference sequence). The CDR3 sequence is CASSLFFRDNEQFF. The CDR3 DNA reads as TGTGCCAGCAGCTTATTTTTCCGAGACAATGAGCAGTTCTTC.

This clonotype was detected a few times. The chain couples TRBV6-1 to TRBJ2-7, with D maybe TRBD2 (5 bases). Germline V gives CDR1 MNHNS, CDR2 SASEGT. The CDR3 totals 15 residues. Between the trimmed V and J ends, which lost 7 bases and 0 bases, there was a span of 16 bases. The CDR3 sequence is CASKLQRESSYEQYF. CDR3 in DNA: TGTGCCAGCAAGCTTCAACGGGAAAGCTCCTACGAGCAGTACTTC.

V is TRBV6-1 and J is TRBJ2-2, with TRBD1 matching 9 bases. CDR3 length equals 16 residues. The J segment lost 9 bases and the V segment lost 5 bases, leaving 13 bases of the junction unmatched. Germline V gene lookup returns CDR1 MNHNS and CDR2 SASEGT. The CDR3 DNA sequence: TGTGCCAGCAGTACGGGGGTGACAGGGGGTTGGAGGGAGCTGTTTTTT. It translates to CASSTGVTGGWRELFF.

For this clonotype: Mismatch with germline at one junction end may stem from a read error. The CDR3 DNA is TGTGCCAACAGCTTAGTAGCGGGGCCCGGGGGAGAGACCCAGTACTTC. Translated: CANSLVAGPGGETQYF. The chain is built from TRBV7-2 and TRBJ2-5; 8 bases are a match to TRBD2. Per germline, CDR1 SGHTA and CDR2 FQGNSA. The CDR3 has 16 residues.

The chain couples TRBV20-1 to TRBJ1-1; D not resolved. Germline V CDR1 and CDR2: DFQATT, SNEGSKA (reference sequence). V lost 8 bases and J lost 1, with 8 bases in between. This CDR3 comprises 11 residues. The CDR3 sequence is CSPSGNTEAFF. As DNA, the CDR3 is TGCAGTCCCAGTGGGAACACTGAAGCTTTCTTT.

This clonotype was observed a handful of times. The V gene is TRBV20-1, the J gene TRBJ2-2, with D uncertain. Germline CDR1 reads DFQATT; CDR2 reads SNEGSKA (reference sequence). Trimming left V 8 bases short and J 2 bases short, with 12 bases between. CDR3 size: 13 residues. The CDR3 sequence is CSSPGGNTGELFF. The DNA for the CDR3 is TGCAGTTCCCCCGGCGGCAACACCGGGGAGCTGTTTTTT.

The gene calls are TRBV3-1 and TRBJ2-1; perhaps TRBD2 as D (6 bases). V was pared by 1 base and J by 7 bases, with 14 bases between. This CDR3 is built from 15 residues. Per germline, CDR1 LGHDT and CDR2 YNNKEL (reference sequence). CDR3: CASSQASPGGNEQFF. The CDR3 DNA reads TGTGCCAGCAGCCAAGCGTCTCCCGGGGGAAATGAGCAGTTCTTC.

In its sample, this clonotype was seen a few times. CDR3 DNA sequence: TGTGCCAGCAGCTTACGGGACAGGTACTACAATGAGCAGTTCTTC. This gives the protein CASSLRDRYYNEQFF. The chain combines TRBV7-6 with TRBJ2-1, with 8 bases aligning to TRBD1. The length of the CDR3 is 15 residues. CDR1 and CDR2 from the germline V gene are SGHVS and FNYEAQ. Unmatched junction bases numbered 3, after V lost 2 bases and J lost 3 bases.

There are many counts of this clonotype. CDR3 amino acids: CASSLDPAGSKTQYF. The CDR3 DNA reads TGTGCCAGCAGCTTAGATCCCGCGGGGTCGAAGACCCAGTACTTC. The chain couples TRBV7-2 to TRBJ2-5, with TRBD2 as a possible D gene (6 bases). CDR1 SGHTA and CDR2 FQGNSA come from the germline V gene. V lost 1 base, J lost 6 bases, and 15 bases lay in between. This CDR3 has 15 amino acids.

In this sample, this clonotype turned up a few times. The genes are TRBV20-1 and TRBJ2-3; TRBD2 matches at 9 bases. V lost 6 bases and J lost 2; bases outside the gene matches: 9. The CDR3 consists of 15 residues. CDR1 and CDR2 (germline): DFQATT, SNEGSKA (reference sequence). The CDR3 is CSAEGSGGPTDTQYF. The CDR3, as DNA: TGCAGTGCGGAGGGTAGCGGGGGCCCCACAGATACGCAGTATTTT.

The chain carries TRBV6-2 or TRBV6-3 and TRBJ2-1; possible D gene TRBD1, 5 bases. CDR1 and CDR2 from the germline V gene are MNHEY and SVGEGT. The CDR3 spans 11 residues. V lost 6 bases and J lost 9, with 9 bases in between. The CDR3 DNA is TGTGCCAGCAGACAGGCGCTTGAGCAGTTCTTC. Translated: CASRQALEQFF.

This clonotype was seen more than once but under ten times. The chain is built from TRBV12-3 or TRBV12-4 and TRBJ2-4; the D is unclear. Trimming took 4 bases from V and 0 from J, leaving 10 bases between them. This CDR3 region has 15 residues. DNA for the CDR3: TGTGCCAGCAGTTCTGATTCCCTAGCCAAAAACATTCAGTACTTC. This encodes CASSSDSLAKNIQYF.